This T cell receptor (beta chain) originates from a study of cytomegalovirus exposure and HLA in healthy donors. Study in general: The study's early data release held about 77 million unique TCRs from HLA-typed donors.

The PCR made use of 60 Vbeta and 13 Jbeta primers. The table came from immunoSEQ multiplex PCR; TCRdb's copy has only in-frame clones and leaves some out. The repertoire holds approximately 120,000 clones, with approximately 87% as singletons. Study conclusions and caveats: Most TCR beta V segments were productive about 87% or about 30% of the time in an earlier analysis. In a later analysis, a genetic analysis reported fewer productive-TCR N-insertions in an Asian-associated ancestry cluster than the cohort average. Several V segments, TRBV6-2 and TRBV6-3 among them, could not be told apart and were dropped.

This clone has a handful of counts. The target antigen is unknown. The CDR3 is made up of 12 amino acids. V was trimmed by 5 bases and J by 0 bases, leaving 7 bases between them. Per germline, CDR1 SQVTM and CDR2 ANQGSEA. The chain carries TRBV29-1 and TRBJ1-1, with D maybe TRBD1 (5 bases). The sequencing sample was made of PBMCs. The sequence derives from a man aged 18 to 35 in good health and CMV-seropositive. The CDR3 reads CSVKGMNTEAFF. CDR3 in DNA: TGCAGCGTTAAGGGGATGAACACTGAAGCTTTCTTT.